A selection of T cell receptor beta chains follows, all from one sample in a study of blood T cell repertoires in COVID-19. Sequencing used immunoSEQ multiplex PCR; TCRdb keeps in-frame clones, though not all of them. The sample holds 250,000 to 400,000 clones, around 87% seen once. The sequenced sample consisted of peripheral blood. The receptors were sampled from a man between 50 and 59 years old with active or convalescent COVID-19. Both conserved end residues are part of each CDR3. The order of the fields is D gene, clone size, V gene, J gene, CDR3 DNA, CDR3 protein. The D gene is left open where the match is weak. Size is stated for part of the rows, as once, few or many counts, or as a class when the clone is expanded.

d_gene: TRBD1
abundance: NA
v_gene: TRBV7-6
j_gene: TRBJ2-3
CDR3nt: TGTGCCAGCAGCTTAGTAGGCGGGACAGGGACAGATACGCAGTATTTT
CDR3aa: CASSLVGGTGTDTQYF

d_gene: TRBD1
abundance: NA
v_gene: TRBV7-2
j_gene: TRBJ2-3
CDR3nt: TGTGCCAGCAGCTTAATCGGACAGGGCACAGATACGCAGTATTTT
CDR3aa: CASSLIGQGTDTQYF

d_gene: NA
abundance: NA
v_gene: TRBV5-1
j_gene: TRBJ2-7
CDR3nt: TGCGCCAGCAGCTTGTCCGGGGTAGACTACGAGCAGTACTTC
CDR3aa: CASSLSGVDYEQYF

d_gene: NA
abundance: NA
v_gene: TRBV28
j_gene: TRBJ2-5
CDR3nt: TGTGCCAGCAGCCCCCCGGGGGGCCCACCAGGGGAGACCCAGTACTTC
CDR3aa: CASSPPGGPPGETQYF

d_gene: TRBD1
abundance: NA
v_gene: TRBV5-1
j_gene: TRBJ1-4
CDR3nt: TGCGCCAGCAGCTTTACAGGGGAGGCTAATGAAAAACTGTTTTTT
CDR3aa: CASSFTGEANEKLFF

d_gene: NA
abundance: few
v_gene: TRBV7-2
j_gene: TRBJ2-7
CDR3nt: TGTGCCAGCAGCTTATTTCGGACAAACTACGAGCAGTACTTC
CDR3aa: CASSLFRTNYEQYF

d_gene: TRBD1
abundance: NA
v_gene: TRBV2
j_gene: TRBJ1-6
CDR3nt: TGTGCCAGCAACAGACAGGGTCAAGATTCACCCCTCCACTTT
CDR3aa: CASNRQGQDSPLHF

d_gene: NA
abundance: NA
v_gene: TRBV3-1/TRBV3-2
j_gene: TRBJ2-4
CDR3nt: TGTGCCAGCAGCCAATGGGCAGGGAAGGCCAAAAACATTCAGTACTTC
CDR3aa: CASSQWAGKAKNIQYF

d_gene: NA
abundance: NA
v_gene: TRBV5-4
j_gene: TRBJ1-1
CDR3nt: TGTGCCAGCAGCTTGGGGGGCAGGGGGAACACTGAAGCTTTCTTT
CDR3aa: CASSLGGRGNTEAFF

d_gene: NA
abundance: NA
v_gene: TRBV28
j_gene: TRBJ2-7
CDR3nt: TGTGCCAGCAGTTTTCGGGGGGAGCAGTACTTC
CDR3aa: CASSFRGEQYF

d_gene: NA
abundance: NA
v_gene: TRBV20-1
j_gene: TRBJ1-1
CDR3nt: TGCAGTGCTAGTTTCGGGGGGGGGAACACTGAAGCTTTCTTT
CDR3aa: CSASFGGGNTEAFF

d_gene: TRBD1
abundance: NA
v_gene: TRBV7-8
j_gene: TRBJ2-6
CDR3nt: TGTGCCAGCAGCTTATACTCGGGGACGACAGGGGGGTTCACTGGGGCCAACGTCCTGACTTTC
CDR3aa: CASSLYSGTTGGFTGANVLTF

d_gene: NA
abundance: once
v_gene: TRBV11-2
j_gene: TRBJ1-1
CDR3nt: TGTGCCAGCAGCCCAGGGGTGAACACTGAAGCTTTCTTT
CDR3aa: CASSPGVNTEAFF

d_gene: TRBD1
abundance: NA
v_gene: TRBV6-6
j_gene: TRBJ1-1
CDR3nt: TGTGCCAGCAGTTACAAGGGGGCCACTGAAGCTTTCTTT
CDR3aa: CASSYKGATEAFF

d_gene: NA
abundance: NA
v_gene: TRBV29-1
j_gene: TRBJ2-3
CDR3nt: TGCAGCGTTGTTTGGGCAGGGACAGATACGCAGTATTTT
CDR3aa: CSVVWAGTDTQYF

d_gene: NA
abundance: NA
v_gene: TRBV7-9
j_gene: TRBJ2-1
CDR3nt: TGTGCCAGCAGCCCCTCAGGGGAGCGGGGCCGTCAAAAAGAGCAGTTCTTC
CDR3aa: CASSPSGERGRQKEQFF

d_gene: NA
abundance: NA
v_gene: TRBV30
j_gene: TRBJ2-5
CDR3nt: TGTGCCTGGAGTGTACTCTTTAAAGAGACCCAGTACTTC
CDR3aa: CAWSVLFKETQYF

d_gene: NA
abundance: NA
v_gene: TRBV27
j_gene: TRBJ1-5
CDR3nt: TGTGCCAGCAGTTTAGTGGGCGAGGGTCAGCCCCAGCATTTT
CDR3aa: CASSLVGEGQPQHF

d_gene: TRBD1
abundance: NA
v_gene: TRBV4-2
j_gene: TRBJ1-5
CDR3nt: TGTGCCAGCAGCCTAGGACAGGGGAATCAGCCCCAGCATTTT
CDR3aa: CASSLGQGNQPQHF

d_gene: TRBD2
abundance: NA
v_gene: TRBV6-5
j_gene: TRBJ2-1
CDR3nt: TGTGCCAGCAGTAGGACTAGCGGTGTACTTAATGAGCAGTTCTTC
CDR3aa: CASSRTSGVLNEQFF

d_gene: NA
abundance: NA
v_gene: TRBV6-6
j_gene: TRBJ2-3
CDR3nt: TGTGCCAGCACGCCGGGGGATACGCAGTATTTT
CDR3aa: CASTPGDTQYF

d_gene: TRBD2
abundance: once
v_gene: TRBV4-2
j_gene: TRBJ2-3
CDR3nt: TGTGCCAGCAGCCAACCGACTAGCGGGGGTACCACAGATACGCAGTATTTT
CDR3aa: CASSQPTSGGTTDTQYF

d_gene: TRBD2
abundance: NA
v_gene: TRBV2
j_gene: TRBJ2-5
CDR3nt: TGTGCCAGCAGTGAGGGGCTAGCGGGGAGAGAGACCCAGTACTTC
CDR3aa: CASSEGLAGRETQYF

d_gene: NA
abundance: NA
v_gene: TRBV7-2
j_gene: TRBJ1-1
CDR3nt: TGTGCCAGCAGAAGGCCGGGGGGCGGTACTGAAGCTTTCTTT
CDR3aa: CASRRPGGGTEAFF

d_gene: TRBD1
abundance: few
v_gene: TRBV12-3/TRBV12-4
j_gene: TRBJ2-7
CDR3nt: TGTGCCAGCAGCACCGGGACAGGCTACGAGCAGTACTTC
CDR3aa: CASSTGTGYEQYF

d_gene: TRBD2
abundance: NA
v_gene: TRBV4-3
j_gene: TRBJ2-3
CDR3nt: TGCGCCAGCAGCCTTTCCATGCCCGGGACTAGCGGGGATACGCAGTATTTT
CDR3aa: CASSLSMPGTSGDTQYF